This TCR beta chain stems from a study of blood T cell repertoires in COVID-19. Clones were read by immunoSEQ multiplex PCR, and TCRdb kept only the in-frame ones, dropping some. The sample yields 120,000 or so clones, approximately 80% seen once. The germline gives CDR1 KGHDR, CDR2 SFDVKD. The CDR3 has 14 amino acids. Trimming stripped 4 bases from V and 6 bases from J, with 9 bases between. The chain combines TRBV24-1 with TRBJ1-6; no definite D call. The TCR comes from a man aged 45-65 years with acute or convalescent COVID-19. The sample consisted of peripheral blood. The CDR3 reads CATSERLVNSPLHF. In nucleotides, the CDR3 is TGTGCCACCAGTGAAAGACTGGTTAATTCACCCCTCCACTTT.